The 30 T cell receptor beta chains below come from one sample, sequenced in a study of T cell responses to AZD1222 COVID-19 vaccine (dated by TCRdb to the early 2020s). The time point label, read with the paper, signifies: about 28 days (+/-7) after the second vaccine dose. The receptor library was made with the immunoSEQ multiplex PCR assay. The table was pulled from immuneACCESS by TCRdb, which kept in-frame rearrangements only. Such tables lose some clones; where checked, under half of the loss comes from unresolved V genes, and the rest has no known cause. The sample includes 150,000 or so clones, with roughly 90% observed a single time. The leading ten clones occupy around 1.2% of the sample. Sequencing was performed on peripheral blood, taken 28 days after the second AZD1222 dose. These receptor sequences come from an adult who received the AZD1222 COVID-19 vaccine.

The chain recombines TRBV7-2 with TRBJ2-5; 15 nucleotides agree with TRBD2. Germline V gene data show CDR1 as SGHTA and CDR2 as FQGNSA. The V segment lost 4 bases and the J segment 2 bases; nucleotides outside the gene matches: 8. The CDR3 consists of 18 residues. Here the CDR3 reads CASSSGLAGGLRQETQYF. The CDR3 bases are TGTGCCAGCAGCTCTGGACTAGCGGGGGGGCTTAGGCAAGAGACCCAGTACTTC.

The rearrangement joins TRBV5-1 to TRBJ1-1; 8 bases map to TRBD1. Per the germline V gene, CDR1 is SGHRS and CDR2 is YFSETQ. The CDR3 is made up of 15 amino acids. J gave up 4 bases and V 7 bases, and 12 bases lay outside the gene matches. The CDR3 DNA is TGCGCCAGCCTACCAGGGGGCGCGATGACCACTGAAGCTTTCTTT. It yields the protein CASLPGGAMTTEAFF. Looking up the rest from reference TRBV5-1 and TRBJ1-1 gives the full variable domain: KAGVTQTPRYLIKTRGQQVTLSCSPISGHRSVSWYQQTPGQGLQFLFEYFSETQRNKGNFPGRFSGRQFSNSRSEMNVSTLELGDSALYLCASLPGGAMTTEAFFGQGTRLTVV.

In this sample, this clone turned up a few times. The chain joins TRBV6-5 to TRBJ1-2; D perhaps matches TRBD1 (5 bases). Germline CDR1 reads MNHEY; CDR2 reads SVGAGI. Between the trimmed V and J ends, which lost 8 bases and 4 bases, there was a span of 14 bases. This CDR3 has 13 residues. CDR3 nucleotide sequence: TGTGCCAGCCCGGGACGGTCGTTCTATGGCTACACCTTC. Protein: CASPGRSFYGYTF.

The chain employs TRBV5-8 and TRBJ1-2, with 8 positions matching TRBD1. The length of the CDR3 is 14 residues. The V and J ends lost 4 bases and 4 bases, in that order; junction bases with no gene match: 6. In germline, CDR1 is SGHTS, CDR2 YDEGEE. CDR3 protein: CASSPPGGRYGYTF. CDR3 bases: TGTGCCAGCAGCCCGCCAGGGGGCCGCTATGGCTACACCTTC.

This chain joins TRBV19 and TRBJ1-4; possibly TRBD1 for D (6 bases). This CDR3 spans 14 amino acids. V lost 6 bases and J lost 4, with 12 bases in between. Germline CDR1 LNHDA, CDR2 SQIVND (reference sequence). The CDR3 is CASRRDILNEKLFF. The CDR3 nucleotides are TGTGCCAGTAGGAGGGACATCCTTAATGAAAAACTGTTTTTT.

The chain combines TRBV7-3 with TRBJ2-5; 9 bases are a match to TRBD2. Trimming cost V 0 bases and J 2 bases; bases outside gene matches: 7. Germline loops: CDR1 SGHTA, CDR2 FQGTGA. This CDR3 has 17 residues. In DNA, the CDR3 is TGTGCCAGCAGCTTAACGCCTAGCGGGGTACTTCAAGAGACCCAGTACTTC. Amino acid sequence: CASSLTPSGVLQETQYF.

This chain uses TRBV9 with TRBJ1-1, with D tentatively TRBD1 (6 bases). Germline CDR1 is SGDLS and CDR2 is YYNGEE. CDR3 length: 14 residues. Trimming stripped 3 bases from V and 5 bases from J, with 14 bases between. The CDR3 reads CASSAGDGYTEAFF. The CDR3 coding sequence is TGTGCCAGCAGCGCAGGGGATGGGTATACTGAAGCTTTCTTT.

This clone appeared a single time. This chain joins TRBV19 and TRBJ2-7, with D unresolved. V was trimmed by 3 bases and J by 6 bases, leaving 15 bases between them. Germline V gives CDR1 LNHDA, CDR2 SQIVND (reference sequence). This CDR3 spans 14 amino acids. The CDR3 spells CASSIQAMPGEQYF. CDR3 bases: TGTGCCAGTAGTATTCAGGCCATGCCGGGCGAGCAGTACTTC.

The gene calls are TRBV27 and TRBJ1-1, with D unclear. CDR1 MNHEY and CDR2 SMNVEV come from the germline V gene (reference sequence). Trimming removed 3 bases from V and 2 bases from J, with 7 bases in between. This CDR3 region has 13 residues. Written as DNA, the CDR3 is TGTGCCAGCAGTTTGGTCCTTAACACTGAAGCTTTCTTT. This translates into CASSLVLNTEAFF.

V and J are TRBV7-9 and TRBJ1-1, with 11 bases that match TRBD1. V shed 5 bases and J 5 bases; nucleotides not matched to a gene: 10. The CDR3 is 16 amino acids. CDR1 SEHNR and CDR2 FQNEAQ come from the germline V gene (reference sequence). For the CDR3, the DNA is TGTGCCAGCAGCAACCGGGACAGGGGGACGGGTACTGAAGCTTTCTTT. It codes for CASSNRDRGTGTEAFF.

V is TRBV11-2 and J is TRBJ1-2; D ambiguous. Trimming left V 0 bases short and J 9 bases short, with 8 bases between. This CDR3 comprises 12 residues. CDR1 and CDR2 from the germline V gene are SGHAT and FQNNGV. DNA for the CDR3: TGTGCCAGCAGCTTAGAACCCGCACGCTACACCTTC. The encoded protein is CASSLEPARYTF.

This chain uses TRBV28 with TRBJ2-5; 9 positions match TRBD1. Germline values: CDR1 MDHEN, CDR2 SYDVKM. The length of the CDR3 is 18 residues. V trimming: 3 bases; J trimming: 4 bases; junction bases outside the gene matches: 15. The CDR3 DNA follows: TGTGCCAGCAGTTTCAACCCGGGACAGGGTGTATTGGCAGAGACCCAGTACTTC. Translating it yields CASSFNPGQGVLAETQYF. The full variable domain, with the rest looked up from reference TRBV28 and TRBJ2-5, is DVKVTQSSRYLVKRTGEKVFLECVQDMDHENMFWYRQDPGLGLRLIYFSYDVKMKEKGDIPEGYSVSREKKERFSLILESASTNQTSMYLCASSFNPGQGVLAETQYFGPGTRLLVL.

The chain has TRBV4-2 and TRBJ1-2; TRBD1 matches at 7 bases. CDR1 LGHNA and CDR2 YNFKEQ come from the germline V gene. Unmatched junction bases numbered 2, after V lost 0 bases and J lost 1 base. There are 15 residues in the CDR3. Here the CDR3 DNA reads TGTGCCAGCAGCCAAGACGACAGGGATAACTATGGCTACACCTTC. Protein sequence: CASSQDDRDNYGYTF.

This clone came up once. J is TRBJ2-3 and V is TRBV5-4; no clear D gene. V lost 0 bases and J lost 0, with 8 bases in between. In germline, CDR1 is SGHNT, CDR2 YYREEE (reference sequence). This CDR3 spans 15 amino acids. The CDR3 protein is CASSLDSASTDTQYF. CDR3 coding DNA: TGTGCCAGCAGCTTGGATAGTGCTAGCACAGATACGCAGTATTTT.

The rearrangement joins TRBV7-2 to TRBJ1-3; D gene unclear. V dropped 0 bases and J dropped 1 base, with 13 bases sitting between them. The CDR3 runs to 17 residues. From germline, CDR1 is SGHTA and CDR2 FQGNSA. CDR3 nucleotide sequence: TGTGCCAGCAGCTTAGCGGGAGGATGGAGATCTGGAAACACCATATATTTT. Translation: CASSLAGGWRSGNTIYF. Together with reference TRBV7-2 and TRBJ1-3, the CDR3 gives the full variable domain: GAGVSQSPSNKVTEKGKDVELRCDPISGHTALYWYRQSLGQGLEFLIYFQGNSAPDKSGLPSDRFSAERTGGSVSTLTIQRTQQEDSAVYLCASSLAGGWRSGNTIYFGEGSWLTVV.

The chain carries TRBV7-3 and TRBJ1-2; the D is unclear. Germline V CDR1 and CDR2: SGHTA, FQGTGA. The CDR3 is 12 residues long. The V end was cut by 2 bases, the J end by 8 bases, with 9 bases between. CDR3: CASSLDLTGYTF. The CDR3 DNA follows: TGTGCCAGCAGCTTAGACCTAACGGGCTACACCTTC.

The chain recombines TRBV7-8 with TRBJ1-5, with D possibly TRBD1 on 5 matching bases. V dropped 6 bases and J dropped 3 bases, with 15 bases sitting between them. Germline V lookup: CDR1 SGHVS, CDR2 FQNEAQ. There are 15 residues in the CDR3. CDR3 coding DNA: TGTGCCAGCAGTACACAGGCGAACCTCAATCAGCCCCAGCATTTT. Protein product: CASSTQANLNQPQHF.

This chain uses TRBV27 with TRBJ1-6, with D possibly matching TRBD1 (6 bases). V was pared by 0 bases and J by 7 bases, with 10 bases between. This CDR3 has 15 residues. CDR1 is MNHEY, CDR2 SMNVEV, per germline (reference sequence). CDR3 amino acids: CASSLSWTANSPLHF. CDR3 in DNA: TGTGCCAGCAGTTTATCGTGGACAGCCAATTCACCCCTCCACTTT.

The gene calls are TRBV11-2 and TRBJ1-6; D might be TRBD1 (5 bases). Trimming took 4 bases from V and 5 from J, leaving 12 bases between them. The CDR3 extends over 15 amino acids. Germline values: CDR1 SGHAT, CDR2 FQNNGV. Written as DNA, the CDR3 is TGTGCCAGCAGCTGGGTTGGGGGAAATAATTCACCCCTCCACTTT. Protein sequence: CASSWVGGNNSPLHF.

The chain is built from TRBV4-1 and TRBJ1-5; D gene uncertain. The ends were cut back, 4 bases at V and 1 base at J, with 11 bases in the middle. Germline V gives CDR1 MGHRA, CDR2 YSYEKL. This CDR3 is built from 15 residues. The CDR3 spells CASSPEVVSNQPQHF. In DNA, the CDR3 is TGCGCCAGCAGCCCCGAGGTTGTCAGCAATCAGCCCCAGCATTTT.

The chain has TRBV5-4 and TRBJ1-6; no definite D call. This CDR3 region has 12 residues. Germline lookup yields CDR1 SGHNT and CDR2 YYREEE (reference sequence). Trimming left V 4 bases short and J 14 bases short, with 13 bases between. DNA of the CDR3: TGTGCCAGCAGCGTGGGCCCCGAGGCCCTCCACTTT. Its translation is CASSVGPEALHF.

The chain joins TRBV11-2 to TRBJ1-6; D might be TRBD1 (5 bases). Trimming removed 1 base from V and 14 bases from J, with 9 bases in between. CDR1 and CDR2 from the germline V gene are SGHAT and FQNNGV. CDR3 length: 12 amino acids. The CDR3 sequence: CASSLVRGALHF. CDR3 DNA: TGTGCCAGCAGCTTAGTTCGAGGGGCCCTCCACTTT.

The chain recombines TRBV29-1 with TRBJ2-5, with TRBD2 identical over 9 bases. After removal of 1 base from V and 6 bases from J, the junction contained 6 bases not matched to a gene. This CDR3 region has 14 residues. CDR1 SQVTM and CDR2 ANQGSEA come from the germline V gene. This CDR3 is CSVEGREGPQTQYF. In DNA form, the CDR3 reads TGCAGCGTTGAAGGGCGGGAGGGCCCACAGACCCAGTACTTC.

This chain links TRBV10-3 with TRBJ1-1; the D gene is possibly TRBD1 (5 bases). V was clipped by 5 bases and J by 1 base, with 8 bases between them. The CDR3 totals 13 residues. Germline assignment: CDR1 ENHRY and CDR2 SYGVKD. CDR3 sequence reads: CAISLTGNTEAFF. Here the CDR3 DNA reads TGTGCCATCAGTCTCACAGGGAACACTGAAGCTTTCTTT.

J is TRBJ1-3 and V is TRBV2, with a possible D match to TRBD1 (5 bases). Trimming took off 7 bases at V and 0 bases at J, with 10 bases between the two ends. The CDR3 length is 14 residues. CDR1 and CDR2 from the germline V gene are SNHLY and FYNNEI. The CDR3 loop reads CASMAGSSGNTIYF. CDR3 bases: TGTGCCAGCATGGCAGGGAGCTCTGGAAACACCATATATTTT.

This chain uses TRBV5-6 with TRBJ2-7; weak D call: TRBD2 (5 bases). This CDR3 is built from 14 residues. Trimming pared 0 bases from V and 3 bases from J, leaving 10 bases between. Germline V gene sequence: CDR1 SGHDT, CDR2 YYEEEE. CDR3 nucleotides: TGTGCCAGCAGCTTGGGCCCTAGCTTCTACGAGCAGTACTTC. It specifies CASSLGPSFYEQYF.

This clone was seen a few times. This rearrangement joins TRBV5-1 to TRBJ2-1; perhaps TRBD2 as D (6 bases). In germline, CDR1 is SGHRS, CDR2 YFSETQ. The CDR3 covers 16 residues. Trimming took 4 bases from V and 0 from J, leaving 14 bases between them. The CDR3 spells CASSIQEGSSYNEQFF. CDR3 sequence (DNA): TGCGCCAGCAGCATCCAGGAGGGAAGCTCCTACAATGAGCAGTTCTTC. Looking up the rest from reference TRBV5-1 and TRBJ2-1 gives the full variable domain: KAGVTQTPRYLIKTRGQQVTLSCSPISGHRSVSWYQQTPGQGLQFLFEYFSETQRNKGNFPGRFSGRQFSNSRSEMNVSTLELGDSALYLCASSIQEGSSYNEQFFGPGTRLTVL.

CDR3 amino acids: CASSYPTQPQHF. The CDR3 DNA reads TGTGCCAGCAGTTACCCCACTCAGCCCCAGCATTTT. The rearrangement links TRBV6-6 to TRBJ1-5; D remains ambiguous. The ends were cut back, 2 bases at V and 6 bases at J, with 5 bases in the middle. Germline V gene sequence: CDR1 MNHNY, CDR2 SVGAGI (reference sequence). This CDR3 is built from 12 residues.

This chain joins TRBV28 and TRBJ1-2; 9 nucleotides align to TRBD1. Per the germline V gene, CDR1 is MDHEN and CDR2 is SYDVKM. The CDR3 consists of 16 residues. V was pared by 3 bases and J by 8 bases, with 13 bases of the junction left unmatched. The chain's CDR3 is CASSLGGQGGLKGYTF. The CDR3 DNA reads TGTGCCAGCAGTTTGGGGGGACAGGGAGGATTAAAGGGCTACACCTTC.

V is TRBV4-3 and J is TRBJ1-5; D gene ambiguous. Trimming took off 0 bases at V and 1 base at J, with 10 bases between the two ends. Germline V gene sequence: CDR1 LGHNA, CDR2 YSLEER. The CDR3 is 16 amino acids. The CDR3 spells CASSQDWVRSNQPQHF. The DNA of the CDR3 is TGCGCCAGCAGCCAAGATTGGGTGAGGAGCAATCAGCCCCAGCATTTT.